The clone carrying this T cell receptor (beta chain) was seen many times. The antigen remains unidentified. Individual cDNA molecules each received unique molecular identifiers attached to them. TCRdb itself ran the 5' RACE reads through MiXCR, one entry per CDR3 protein. The profile shows tens of thousands of distinct CDR3 sequences, 5.8% of them singletons. CDR1 is LNHNV, CDR2 YYDKDF, per germline (reference sequence). CDR3 length: 16 residues. V was clipped by 2 bases and J by 6 bases; unmatched bases: 11. The data were obtained in a study of early T cells in non-severe SARS-CoV-2 infection. Study findings and constraints: VDJdb matching favored anti-spike CD8 responses, missing private and CD4 specificities.

This chain links TRBV15 with TRBJ2-7; 9 bases match TRBD1. Material: whole blood. The TCR originated in an adult who was a healthcare worker with PCR-confirmed SARS-CoV-2 infection or an uninfected control (not recorded which). CDR3: CATSRRKSRTGVEQYF. The CDR3 DNA sequence: TGTGCCACCAGCAGACGTAAATCGAGGACAGGGGTCGAGCAGTACTTC. The entire variable domain, with the rest obtained from reference TRBV15 and TRBJ2-7, is as follows: DAMVIQNPRYQVTQFGKPVTLSCSQTLNHNVMYWYQQKSSQAPKLLFHYYDKDFNNEADTPDNFQSRRPNTSFCFLDIRSPGLGDTAMYLCATSRRKSRTGVEQYFGPGTRLTVT.